Sequencing of this T cell receptor (beta chain) was carried out in a study of blood T cell repertoires in COVID-19. In the study's own analysis: Amplification with reference gene primers provided the estimates of nucleated cell counts. Sequenced by immunoSEQ multiplex PCR; TCRdb stores in-frame clones only, minus some. V and J calls and clone size follow that table, whereas D and trimming were derived from the DNA. The sample contains about 64,000 clones, more than 75% of which appear only once. The receptor was derived from a man aged 60 to 75 with COVID-19, enrolled during active disease. The sequenced material came from peripheral blood.

CDR3 nucleotide sequence: TGTGCCAGCAGTGAAGCGGCTAGGAATGAGCAGTTCTTC. It encodes CASSEAARNEQFF. J is TRBJ2-1 and V is TRBV2; no definite D call. Germline V lookup: CDR1 SNHLY, CDR2 FYNNEI. V lost 0 bases to trimming and J lost 7 bases, with 7 bases between them. CDR3 size: 13 residues.